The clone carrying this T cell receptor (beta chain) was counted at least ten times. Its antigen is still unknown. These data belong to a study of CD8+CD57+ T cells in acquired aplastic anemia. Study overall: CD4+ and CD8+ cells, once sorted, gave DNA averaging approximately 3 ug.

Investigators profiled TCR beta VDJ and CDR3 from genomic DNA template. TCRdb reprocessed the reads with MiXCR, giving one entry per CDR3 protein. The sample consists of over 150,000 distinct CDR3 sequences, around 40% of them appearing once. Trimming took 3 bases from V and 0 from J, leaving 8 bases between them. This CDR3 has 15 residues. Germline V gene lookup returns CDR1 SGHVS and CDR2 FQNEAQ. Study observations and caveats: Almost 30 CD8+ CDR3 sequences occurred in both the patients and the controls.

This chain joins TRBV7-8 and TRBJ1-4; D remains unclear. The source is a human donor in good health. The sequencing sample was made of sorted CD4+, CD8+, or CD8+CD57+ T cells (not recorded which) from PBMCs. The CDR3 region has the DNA TGTGCCAGCAGCTTGGGAAGTGCAACTAATGAAAAACTGTTTTTT. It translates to CASSLGSATNEKLFF. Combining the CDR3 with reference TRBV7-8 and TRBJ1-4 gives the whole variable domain GAGVSQSPRYKVAKRGQDVALRCDPISGHVSLFWYQQALGQGPEFLTYFQNEAQLDKSGLPSDRFFAERPEGSVSTLKIQRTQQEDSAVYLCASSLGSATNEKLFFGSGTQLSVL.